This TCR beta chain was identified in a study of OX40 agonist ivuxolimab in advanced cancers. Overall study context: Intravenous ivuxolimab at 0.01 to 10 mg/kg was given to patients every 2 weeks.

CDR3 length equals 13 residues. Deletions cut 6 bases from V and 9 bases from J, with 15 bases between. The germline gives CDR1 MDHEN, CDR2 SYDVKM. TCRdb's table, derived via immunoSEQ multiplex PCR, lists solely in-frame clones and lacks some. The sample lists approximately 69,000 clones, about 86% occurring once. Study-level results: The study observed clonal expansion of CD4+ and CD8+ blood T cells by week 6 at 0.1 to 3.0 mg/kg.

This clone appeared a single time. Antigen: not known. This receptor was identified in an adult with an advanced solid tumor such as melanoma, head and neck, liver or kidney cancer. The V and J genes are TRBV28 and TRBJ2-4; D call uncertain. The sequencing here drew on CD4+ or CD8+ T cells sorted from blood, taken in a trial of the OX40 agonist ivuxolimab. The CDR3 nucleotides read TGTGCCAGCAGCTCTCCTCCCGTTGGCATTCAGTACTTC. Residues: CASSSPPVGIQYF.